Listed below are T cell receptor beta chains from one sample, sequenced in a study of cytomegalovirus exposure and HLA in healthy donors. Assay used: immunoSEQ multiplex PCR; TCRdb lists only in-frame clones, some missing. The sample lists roughly 150,000 clones; 60% to 80% were seen once. The material sequenced was PBMCs. The source is a woman between 40 and 55 years old in good health and CMV-seronegative. The CDR3 runs from the conserved cysteine through the conserved F or W. Each record gives: D gene, J gene, clone size, CDR3 length, V gene, CDR3 protein, CDR3 DNA. D genes are given only for firm matches. Size values are once, few and many counts, or a class for expanded clones, and some rows have none.

>.|TRBJ2-1|.|16|TRBV4-2
CASSQDAPPSYNEQFF
TGTGCCAGCAGCCAAGATGCGCCCCCTTCCTACAATGAGCAGTTCTTC
>.|TRBJ2-7|.|15|TRBV15
CATSRDNQGAHEQYF
TGTGCCACCAGCAGAGATAATCAGGGTGCCCACGAGCAGTACTTC
>TRBD1|TRBJ2-5|.|14|TRBV5-4
CASSPGTGQETQYF
TGTGCCAGCAGCCCAGGGACAGGACAAGAGACCCAGTACTTC
>TRBD2|TRBJ2-5|.|15|TRBV25-1
CASSSSGGIQETQYF
TGTGCCAGCAGTTCTAGCGGGGGGATTCAAGAGACCCAGTACTTC
>TRBD1|TRBJ2-7|.|14|TRBV18
CASSPRSGGYEQYF
TGTGCCAGCTCACCAAGGTCAGGGGGCTACGAGCAGTACTTC
>.|TRBJ1-2|once|13|TRBV18
CASPPDSLYGYTF
TGTGCCAGCCCACCTGACAGTCTCTATGGCTACACCTTC
>TRBD1|TRBJ1-2|.|15|TRBV28
CASSFNRGPSYGYTF
TGTGCCAGCAGTTTCAACAGGGGGCCTTCCTATGGCTACACCTTC
>TRBD2|TRBJ2-6|.|15|TRBV28
CASSFPPGGTNVLTF
TGTGCCAGCAGTTTCCCACCCGGGGGGACCAACGTCCTGACTTTC
>TRBD1|TRBJ1-3|.|17|TRBV4-1
CASSHGTGDHSGNTIYF
TGCGCCAGCAGCCACGGGACAGGGGATCACTCTGGAAACACCATATATTTT
>.|TRBJ1-2|.|13|TRBV9
CASSVVAGVGYTF
TGTGCCAGCAGCGTAGTTGCCGGGGTTGGCTACACCTTC
>.|TRBJ1-2|.|14|TRBV28
CASSKGQRRDGYTF
TGTGCCAGCAGTAAAGGACAAAGAAGAGATGGCTACACCTTC
>TRBD1|TRBJ1-5|.|15|TRBV2
CASNKDRASNQPQHF
TGTGCCAGCAATAAAGACAGGGCTAGCAATCAGCCCCAGCATTTT
>.|TRBJ2-2|.|19|TRBV5-6
CASSHVWGDIIANTGELFF
TGTGCCAGCAGCCACGTATGGGGAGACATAATCGCGAACACCGGGGAGCTGTTTTTT
>TRBD1|TRBJ2-2|.|16|TRBV19
CASSIVGQGVHGELFF
TGTGCCAGTAGTATAGTGGGACAGGGTGTTCACGGGGAGCTGTTTTTT
>.|TRBJ2-6|.|16|TRBV5-1
CASSLPPQSGANGLTF
TGCGCCAGCAGCTTGCCCCCTCAATCTGGGGCCAACGGCCTGACTTTC
>.|TRBJ1-6|.|13|TRBV7-6
CASSLDLNSPLHF
TGTGCCAGCAGCTTAGATTTAAATTCACCCCTCCACTTT
>TRBD1|TRBJ2-2|.|15|TRBV11-2
CASRGTGANTGELFF
TGTGCCAGCCGAGGGACAGGAGCGAACACCGGGGAGCTGTTTTTT
>.|TRBJ1-1|.|12|TRBV19
CASNFRDTEAFF
TGTGCCAGTAACTTCAGGGACACTGAAGCTTTCTTT
>.|TRBJ1-1|once|16|TRBV4-2
CASSQDPTGTYTEAFF
TGTGCCAGCAGCCAAGATCCGACAGGCACTTACACTGAAGCTTTCTTT
>.|TRBJ2-2|.|15|TRBV6-1
CASSVRGLGTGELFF
TGTGCCAGCAGTGTCCGGGGTCTCGGCACCGGGGAGCTGTTTTTT
>TRBD1|TRBJ2-2|.|16|TRBV4-1
CASSQVDTGETGELFF
TGCGCCAGCAGCCAGGTCGACACAGGGGAGACGGGGGAGCTGTTTTTT
>TRBD2|TRBJ2-5|.|14|TRBV11-1
CASSPRTSLETQYF
TGTGCCAGCAGCCCGAGGACTAGCTTAGAGACCCAGTACTTC